This is a list of T cell receptor beta chains from one sample in a study of T cells in Graves' hyperthyroidism and ophthalmopathy. TCRdb processed the multiplex PCR reads anew with MiXCR; each CDR3 protein has one entry. The sample has about 290,000 distinct CDR3 sequences, roughly 15% seen once. The sample taken for sequencing was blood. These receptors were obtained from a woman in her thirties or forties with Graves' hyperthyroidism. Each CDR3 is given with its conserved first and last residue. D genes are given only for firm matches. The size entry is marked missing in some rows and otherwise reads once, few, many or a size class.

cdr3_length: 16; v_call: TRBV9; clone_size: many; j_call: TRBJ1-2; d_call: NA; cdr3_aa: CASSVDAGARGNGYTF; cdr3_nt: TGTGCCAGCAGCGTAGACGCAGGCGCGAGGGGGAATGGCTACACCTTC
cdr3_length: 18; v_call: TRBV2; clone_size: many; j_call: TRBJ2-2; d_call: TRBD2; cdr3_aa: CASRRMKSSGMNTGELFF; cdr3_nt: TGTGCCAGCAGGAGAATGAAGAGTAGCGGGATGAACACCGGGGAGCTGTTTTTT
cdr3_length: 14; v_call: TRBV11-2; clone_size: many; j_call: TRBJ1-6; d_call: NA; cdr3_aa: CASSLVGGNSPLHF; cdr3_nt: TGTGCCAGCAGCTTAGTTGGGGGGAATTCACCCCTCCACTTT
cdr3_length: 14; v_call: TRBV10-3; clone_size: many; j_call: TRBJ1-6; d_call: NA; cdr3_aa: CAIRDVTINSPLHF; cdr3_nt: TGTGCCATCAGGGACGTCACTATTAACTCACCCCTCCACTTT
cdr3_length: 15; v_call: TRBV5-8; clone_size: few; j_call: TRBJ1-5; d_call: TRBD1; cdr3_aa: CASSPGTGGIQPQHF; cdr3_nt: TGTGCCAGCAGCCCCGGGACAGGGGGCATCCAGCCCCAGCATTTT
cdr3_length: 12; v_call: TRBV6-1; clone_size: many; j_call: TRBJ1-1; d_call: NA; cdr3_aa: CASQRGVQRAFF; cdr3_nt: TGTGCCAGCCAGAGGGGAGTACAGAGGGCTTTCTTT
cdr3_length: 13; v_call: TRBV2; clone_size: many; j_call: TRBJ1-5; d_call: NA; cdr3_aa: CASKRESNQPQHF; cdr3_nt: TGTGCCAGCAAGAGGGAAAGCAATCAGCCCCAGCATTTT
cdr3_length: 11; v_call: TRBV5-5; clone_size: many; j_call: TRBJ1-2; d_call: NA; cdr3_aa: CASSSVGGYTF; cdr3_nt: TGTGCCAGCAGCTCGGTAGGGGGCTACACCTTC
cdr3_length: 14; v_call: TRBV20-1; clone_size: NA; j_call: TRBJ2-7; d_call: TRBD2; cdr3_aa: CSARSGTSGDEQYF; cdr3_nt: TGCAGTGCTAGATCCGGGACTAGCGGCGACGAGCAGTACTTC
cdr3_length: 14; v_call: TRBV20-1; clone_size: NA; j_call: TRBJ2-4; d_call: NA; cdr3_aa: CSAVDRLAKNIQYF; cdr3_nt: TGCAGTGCCGTGGACAGACTAGCCAAAAACATTCAGTACTTC
cdr3_length: 16; v_call: TRBV18; clone_size: NA; j_call: TRBJ1-5; d_call: NA; cdr3_aa: CASSPRGSGGNQPQHF; cdr3_nt: TGTGCCAGCTCACCAAGGGGGTCAGGAGGCAATCAGCCCCAGCATTTT
cdr3_length: 14; v_call: TRBV7-2; clone_size: many; j_call: TRBJ1-1; d_call: NA; cdr3_aa: CASSLRDDAGEAFF; cdr3_nt: TGTGCCAGCAGTCTCAGGGATGACGCAGGTGAAGCTTTCTTT
cdr3_length: 13; v_call: TRBV12-3/TRBV12-4; clone_size: many; j_call: TRBJ2-1; d_call: NA; cdr3_aa: CASMDRADNEQFF; cdr3_nt: TGTGCCAGCATGGACCGGGCGGACAATGAGCAGTTCTTC
cdr3_length: 13; v_call: TRBV19; clone_size: NA; j_call: TRBJ2-1; d_call: TRBD2; cdr3_aa: CASSNGGYNEQFF; cdr3_nt: TGTGCCAGTAGTAACGGGGGGTACAATGAGCAGTTCTTC
cdr3_length: 15; v_call: TRBV24-1; clone_size: few; j_call: TRBJ1-2; d_call: NA; cdr3_aa: CATSDFGSPNYGYTF; cdr3_nt: TGTGCCACCAGTGATTTCGGGAGCCCAAACTATGGCTACACCTTC
cdr3_length: 16; v_call: TRBV7-9; clone_size: many; j_call: TRBJ1-1; d_call: TRBD1; cdr3_aa: CASREGQGAGNTEAFF; cdr3_nt: TGTGCCAGCAGGGAAGGACAGGGGGCAGGGAACACTGAAGCTTTCTTT
cdr3_length: 15; v_call: TRBV6-1; clone_size: few; j_call: TRBJ2-1; d_call: NA; cdr3_aa: CASSLGEGAYNEQFF; cdr3_nt: TGTGCCAGCAGTTTGGGGGAGGGGGCCTACAATGAGCAGTTCTTC
cdr3_length: 16; v_call: TRBV9; clone_size: NA; j_call: TRBJ2-1; d_call: NA; cdr3_aa: CASSADVASSYNEQFF; cdr3_nt: TGTGCCAGCAGCGCCGACGTGGCCAGCTCCTACAATGAGCAGTTCTTC
cdr3_length: 15; v_call: TRBV20-1; clone_size: NA; j_call: TRBJ2-3; d_call: TRBD2; cdr3_aa: CSAGRGGGFTDTQYF; cdr3_nt: TGCAGTGCTGGGCGGGGGGGGGGTTTCACAGATACGCAGTATTTT
cdr3_length: 16; v_call: TRBV28; clone_size: many; j_call: TRBJ1-2; d_call: TRBD1; cdr3_aa: CASSLLTGRNRDGYTF; cdr3_nt: TGTGCCAGCAGTTTGTTGACAGGGAGGAATAGAGATGGCTACACCTTC
cdr3_length: 18; v_call: TRBV20-1; clone_size: few; j_call: TRBJ2-1; d_call: TRBD2; cdr3_aa: CSARDLQKTSGSYNEQFF; cdr3_nt: TGCAGTGCTAGAGATCTACAAAAGACTAGCGGATCCTACAATGAGCAGTTCTTC
cdr3_length: 15; v_call: TRBV12-3/TRBV12-4; clone_size: many; j_call: TRBJ2-1; d_call: TRBD1; cdr3_aa: CASSIGQGAYNEQFF; cdr3_nt: TGTGCCAGCAGTATCGGACAGGGGGCTTACAATGAGCAGTTCTTC
cdr3_length: 14; v_call: TRBV20-1; clone_size: many; j_call: TRBJ2-1; d_call: NA; cdr3_aa: CSARDLDGKDEQFF; cdr3_nt: TGCAGTGCTAGAGATCTGGACGGGAAGGATGAGCAGTTCTTC
cdr3_length: 16; v_call: TRBV6-5; clone_size: many; j_call: TRBJ1-1; d_call: NA; cdr3_aa: CASSYSMGAVGTEAFF; cdr3_nt: TGTGCCAGCAGTTACTCGATGGGGGCGGTGGGCACTGAAGCTTTCTTT
cdr3_length: 12; v_call: TRBV2; clone_size: NA; j_call: TRBJ1-2; d_call: NA; cdr3_aa: CASGQGHYGYTF; cdr3_nt: TGTGCCAGTGGGCAGGGCCACTATGGCTACACCTTC
cdr3_length: 16; v_call: TRBV28; clone_size: few; j_call: TRBJ2-2; d_call: NA; cdr3_aa: CASAHWYGNPAGELFF; cdr3_nt: TGTGCCAGCGCTCATTGGTACGGCAACCCGGCCGGGGAGCTGTTTTTT
cdr3_length: 14; v_call: TRBV29-1; clone_size: many; j_call: TRBJ2-1; d_call: NA; cdr3_aa: CSVERQGSYNEQFF; cdr3_nt: TGCAGCGTTGAAAGGCAGGGCTCCTACAATGAGCAGTTCTTC
cdr3_length: 15; v_call: TRBV2; clone_size: many; j_call: TRBJ2-3; d_call: TRBD2; cdr3_aa: CASKGTSAYTDTQYF; cdr3_nt: TGTGCCAGCAAGGGGACTAGCGCTTACACAGATACGCAGTATTTT
cdr3_length: 10; v_call: TRBV20-1; clone_size: many; j_call: TRBJ2-7; d_call: NA; cdr3_aa: CSGSLYEQYF; cdr3_nt: TGCAGTGGAAGTCTCTACGAGCAGTACTTC
cdr3_length: 13; v_call: TRBV20-1; clone_size: many; j_call: TRBJ1-2; d_call: NA; cdr3_aa: CSAEDIGDYGYTF; cdr3_nt: TGCAGTGCTGAGGACATCGGGGACTATGGCTACACCTTC